This T cell receptor beta chain was sequenced for a study of cytomegalovirus exposure and HLA in healthy donors. Trimming shortened V by 2 bases and J by 2 bases, and 11 bases separated the two germline ends. CDR1 is SGHAT, CDR2 FQNNGV, per germline. CDR3 size: 15 residues. Overall study results and limits: At a 0.05 false discovery rate, a later analysis found about 17,000 TCR beta sequences to be associated with HLA alleles. Researchers reported in a later analysis that a missense DCLRE1C variant was tied to TCR beta V- and J-gene trimming. Reported results showed that the classifier diagnosed cytomegalovirus status with high specificity and sensitivity. Confirmation was obtained in vitro that a few CMV-associated chains are specific for CMV antigens.

In regard to this clone: The antigen is not known.

The PCR had 60 Vbeta and 13 Jbeta primers. Assay: immunoSEQ multiplex PCR; the TCRdb copy retains only in-frame clones and omits some. The data hold hundreds of thousands of clones, with roughly 75% observed a single time. Sequences were obtained from PBMCs. This clonotype was sampled from a woman in her 30s in good health and CMV-seronegative. The chain is built from TRBV11-2 and TRBJ2-3, with D perhaps TRBD2 (6 bases). CDR3 DNA: TGTGCCAGCAGCTTACAGACGGGGGTCACAGATACGCAGTATTTT. Translated, it gives CASSLQTGVTDTQYF. Full variable domain (rest looked up from reference TRBV11-2 and TRBJ2-3): EAGVAQSPRYKIIEKRQSVAFWCNPISGHATLYWYQQILGQGPKLLIQFQNNGVVDDSQLPKDRFSAERLKGVDSTLKIQPAKLEDSAVYLCASSLQTGVTDTQYFGPGTRLTVL.